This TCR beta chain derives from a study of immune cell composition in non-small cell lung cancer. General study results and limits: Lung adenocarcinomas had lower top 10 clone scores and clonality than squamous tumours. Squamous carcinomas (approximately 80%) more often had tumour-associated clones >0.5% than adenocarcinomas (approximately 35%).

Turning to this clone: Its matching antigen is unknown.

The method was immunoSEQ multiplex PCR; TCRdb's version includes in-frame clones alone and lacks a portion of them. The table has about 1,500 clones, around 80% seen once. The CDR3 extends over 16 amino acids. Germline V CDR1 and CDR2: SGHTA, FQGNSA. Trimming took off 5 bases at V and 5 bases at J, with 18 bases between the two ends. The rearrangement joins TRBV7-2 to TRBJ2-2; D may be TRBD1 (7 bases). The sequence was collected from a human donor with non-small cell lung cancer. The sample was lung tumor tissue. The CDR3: CASSPGGPWGTGELFF. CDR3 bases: TGTGCCAGCAGCCCAGGGGGGCCCTGGGGGACCGGGGAGCTGTTTTTT.